This record covers a single TCR beta chain. The sample belongs to a study of regulatory T cells in long-lasting Graves disease. At the level of the study: Patients with persistent Graves' disease had over 5 years of antithyroid drugs and persistent TSH receptor antibodies.

The ends lost 6 bases at V and 7 bases at J; junction bases unmatched: 7. This CDR3 comprises 13 residues. Germline CDR1 and CDR2: DFQATT and SNEGSKA (reference sequence). Sequencing libraries for TCR beta were prepared with iRepertoire HTBI primers and Arm-PCR of CDR3 regions. From the multiplex PCR reads, TCRdb called clonotypes with MiXCR, one entry per CDR3 protein. Of around 500,000 distinct CDR3 sequences in the sample, around 21% are singletons; the top ten hold 7% to 10%. Time point denoted: persistent/refractory GD, antithyroid drugs over 5 years with positive TRAb. Following extraction of RNA from PBMCs, that RNA was used to make the TCR library. Graves' disease diagnoses followed American Thyroid Association guidelines.

The specimen was peripheral blood mononuclear cells (PBMCs), collected when the disease was refractory, from a patient treated with antithyroid drugs. V is TRBV20-1 and J is TRBJ2-2; 8 positions agree with TRBD2. The source of this sequence is a female donor with Graves disease. The CDR3 spells CSAWREDGGELFF. In nucleotides, the CDR3 is TGCAGTGCATGGCGGGAGGATGGCGGGGAGCTGTTTTTT.